This record looks at one TCR beta chain sequence and its context. The sample originates from a study of blood T cell repertoires in COVID-19. Study-level information: Acute and convalescent COVID-19 specimens originated in the United States, Italy and Spain. Sample material is recorded as cDNA or gDNA derived from T cells, B-cell-depleted T cells, or PBMCs.

Under the authors' procedure: The assay estimated nucleated cells by amplifying reference gene primers. Libraries were prepared by immunoSEQ multiplex PCR; TCRdb keeps only in-frame clonotypes and omits some of them. V, J and clone size reflect that table, while D and trimming were determined from the DNA. The profile shows tens of thousands of clones, more than 70% of them singletons. The CDR3 has 17 amino acids. V lost 3 bases, J lost 0 bases, and 15 bases lay in between. CDR1 MRHNA and CDR2 SNTAGT come from the germline V gene. This clonotype was obtained from a human donor in a cohort sampled during active COVID-19. The chain is built from TRBV6-4 and TRBJ2-1; D not resolved. Input material: peripheral blood. As DNA, the CDR3 is TGTGCCAGCAGTGATTCCGGGTTGCGGAGCTCCTACAATGAGCAGTTCTTC. This translates into CASSDSGLRSSYNEQFF.